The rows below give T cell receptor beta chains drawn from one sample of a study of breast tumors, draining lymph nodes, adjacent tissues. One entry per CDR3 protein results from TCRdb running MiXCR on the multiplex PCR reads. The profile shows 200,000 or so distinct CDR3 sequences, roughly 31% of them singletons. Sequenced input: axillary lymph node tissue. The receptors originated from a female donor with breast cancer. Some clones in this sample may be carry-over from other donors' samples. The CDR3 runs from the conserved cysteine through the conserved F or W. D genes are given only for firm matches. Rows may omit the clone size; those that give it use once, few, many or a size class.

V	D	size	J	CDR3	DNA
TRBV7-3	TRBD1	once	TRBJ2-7	CASNLGGTGNYEQHF	TGTGCCAGCAACTTAGGAGGGACAGGGAACTACGAGCAGCACTTC
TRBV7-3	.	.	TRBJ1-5	CAGRASQPQHF	TGTGCCGGCAGGGCAAGTCAGCCCCAGCATTTT
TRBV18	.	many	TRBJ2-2	CASSPQGSGTGELFF	TGTGCCAGCTCACCACAGGGGTCAGGCACCGGGGAGCTGTTTTTT
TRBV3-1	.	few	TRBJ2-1	CASGHSGRGNNEQFF	TGTGCCAGCGGTCACTCGGGGAGAGGGAACAATGAGCAGTTCTTC
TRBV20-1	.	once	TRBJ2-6	CSASIASGANVLTF	TGCAGTGCTAGTATAGCCTCTGGGGCCAACGTCCTGACTTTC
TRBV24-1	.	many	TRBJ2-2	CATSRADTTGELFF	TGTGCCACCAGTCGGGCAGACACCACCGGGGAGCTGTTTTTT
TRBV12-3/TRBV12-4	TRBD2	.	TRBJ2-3	CATRWSSGSNEQYF	TGTGCCACACGGTGGAGTAGCGGGAGCAATGAGCAGTATTTT
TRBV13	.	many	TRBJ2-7	CASSFQGEQYF	TGTGCCAGCAGCTTTCAGGGCGAGCAGTACTTC
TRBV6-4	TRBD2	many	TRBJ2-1	CASFGTSGDNEQFF	TGTGCCAGCTTCGGGACTAGCGGAGACAATGAGCAGTTCTTC
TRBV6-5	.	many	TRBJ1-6	CASRPYNSPLHF	TGTGCCAGCAGACCCTATAATTCACCCCTCCACTTT
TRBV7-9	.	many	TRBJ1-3	CASSLGTLSSGNTIYF	TGTGCCAGCAGCTTAGGGACACTGAGCTCTGGAAACACCATATATTTT
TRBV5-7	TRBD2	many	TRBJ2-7	CASRISGGTLSYYEQYF	TGTGCCAGCAGGATTAGCGGGGGGACTCTTTCCTACTACGAGCAGTACTTC
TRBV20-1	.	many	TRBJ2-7	CSAGPIDEQYF	TGCAGTGCAGGACCCATCGACGAGCAGTACTTC
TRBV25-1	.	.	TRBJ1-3	CASSAREGTGNTIYF	TGTGCCAGCAGTGCTAGAGAAGGGACTGGAAACACCATATATTTT
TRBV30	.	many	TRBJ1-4	CAWLFGEKLFF	TGTGCCTGGTTATTTGGTGAAAAACTGTTTTTT
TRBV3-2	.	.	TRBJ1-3	CASSQGQGYGYTIYF	TGTGCCAGCAGCCAAGGACAGGGGTATGGCTACACCATATATTTT
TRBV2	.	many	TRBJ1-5	CASRAGINQPQHF	TGTGCCAGCAGGGCGGGCATCAATCAGCCCCAGCATTTT
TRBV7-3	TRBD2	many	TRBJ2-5	CASSLIAGGEGETQYF	TGTGCCAGCAGCTTAATTGCGGGAGGCGAGGGGGAGACCCAGTACTTC
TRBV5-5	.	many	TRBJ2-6	CASSFQGWSSGANVLTF	TGTGCCAGCAGCTTTCAGGGGTGGAGCTCTGGGGCCAACGTCCTGACTTTC
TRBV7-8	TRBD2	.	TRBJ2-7	CASSSKAGGAYEQYF	TGTGCCAGCAGCTCGAAAGCGGGGGGTGCCTACGAGCAGTACTTC
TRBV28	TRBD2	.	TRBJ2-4	CASSPSGRGNIQYF	TGTGCCAGCAGTCCCAGCGGGAGAGGAAACATTCAGTACTTC
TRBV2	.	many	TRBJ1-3	CASSEVTLYF	TGTGCCAGCAGTGAAGTAACCTTATATTTT
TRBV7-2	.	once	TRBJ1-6	CASSFSGTSEGSPLHF	TGTGCCAGCAGCTTCTCCGGGACTAGCGAAGGGTCACCCCTCCACTTT
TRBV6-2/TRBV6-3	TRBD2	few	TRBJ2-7	CASRLAGGSYEQYF	TGTGCCAGCAGACTAGCGGGAGGAAGCTACGAGCAGTACTTC
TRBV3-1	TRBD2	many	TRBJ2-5	CASSQGDSGGWETQYF	TGTGCCAGCAGCCAAGGCGACAGCGGGGGGTGGGAGACCCAGTACTTC
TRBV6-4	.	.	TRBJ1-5	CASSHWGRQPQHF	TGTGCCAGCAGTCATTGGGGACGCCAGCCCCAGCATTTT
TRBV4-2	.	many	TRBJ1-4	CASSNHRAANEKLFF	TGTGCCAGCAGCAACCACAGGGCGGCTAATGAAAAACTGTTTTTT
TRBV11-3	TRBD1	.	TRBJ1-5	CASSLELGTPDRGLQPQHF	TGTGCCAGCAGCTTAGAGCTTGGAACCCCGGACAGGGGGCTCCAGCCCCAGCATTTT
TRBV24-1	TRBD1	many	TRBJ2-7	CATSDAGQVLRQTYEQYF	TGTGCCACCAGTGATGCCGGACAGGTCCTCCGACAAACCTACGAGCAGTACTTC
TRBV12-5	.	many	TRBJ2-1	CASGLVPGVEQFF	TGTGCTAGTGGTTTGGTACCGGGGGTGGAGCAGTTCTTC
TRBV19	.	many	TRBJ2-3	CASSKDTGSTDTQYF	TGTGCCAGTTCAAAGGATACGGGAAGCACAGATACGCAGTATTTT
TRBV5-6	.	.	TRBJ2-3	CASSSLGTQYF	TGTGCCAGCAGCTCCCTAGGGACGCAGTATTTT
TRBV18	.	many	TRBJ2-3	CASSPGTTDTQYF	TGTGCCAGCTCACCTGGGACCACAGATACGCAGTATTTT
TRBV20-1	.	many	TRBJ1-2	CSARDLRAKGYTF	TGCAGTGCTAGAGATCTCCGGGCCAAAGGCTACACCTTC
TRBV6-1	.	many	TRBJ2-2	CASRTGSGELFF	TGTGCCAGCAGAACAGGGTCCGGGGAGCTGTTTTTT
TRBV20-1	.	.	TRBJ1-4	CSARAQRNEKLF	TGCAGTGCTAGAGCACAGAGGAATGAAAAACTGTTT
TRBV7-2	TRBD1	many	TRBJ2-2	CASSLMGQGSGELFF	TGTGCCAGCAGCTTAATGGGACAGGGGTCCGGGGAGCTGTTTTTT
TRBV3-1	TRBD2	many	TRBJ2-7	CASSQQPGGEQYF	TGTGCCAGCAGCCAACAGCCCGGGGGGGAGCAGTACTTC
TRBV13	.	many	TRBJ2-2	CASSLRGRAGELFF	TGTGCCAGCAGCTTGAGGGGAAGGGCCGGGGAGCTGTTTTTT
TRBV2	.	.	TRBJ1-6	CASSRTLPLHF	TGTGCCAGCAGTAGGACATTACCCCTCCACTTT
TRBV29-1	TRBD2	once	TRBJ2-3	CSVGLAGVTDTQYF	TGCAGCGTGGGGCTAGCGGGGGTAACAGATACGCAGTATTTT
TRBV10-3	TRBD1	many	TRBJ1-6	CATSGTGSSPLHF	TGTGCCACCTCAGGGACAGGGTCTTCACCCCTCCACTTT
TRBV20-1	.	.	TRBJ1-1	CSARDLSGTRGAVNTEAFF	TGCAGTGCTAGAGACCTCTCCGGGACTCGGGGGGCTGTGAACACTGAAGCTTTCTTT
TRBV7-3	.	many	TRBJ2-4	CASSFNPGNIQYF	TGTGCCAGCAGCTTTAACCCAGGGAACATTCAGTACTTC
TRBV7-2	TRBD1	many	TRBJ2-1	CASSTGTGDYNEQFF	TGTGCCAGCAGCACCGGGACAGGGGATTACAATGAGCAGTTCTTC
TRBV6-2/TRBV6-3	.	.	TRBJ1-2	CASTPRGVNYGYAF	TGTGCCAGCACCCCACGGGGAGTCAACTATGGCTACGCCTTC
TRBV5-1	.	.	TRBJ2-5	CASSRTSYQETQYF	TGCGCCAGCAGCCGGACAAGCTACCAAGAGACCCAGTACTTC
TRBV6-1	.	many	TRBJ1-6	CASSEGGRIYNSPLHF	TGTGCCAGCAGTGAAGGGGGGAGGATCTATAATTCACCCCTCCACTTT
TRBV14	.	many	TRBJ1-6	CASSQLEGRSSPLHF	TGTGCCAGCAGCCAACTCGAAGGGAGGAGTTCACCCCTCCACTTT
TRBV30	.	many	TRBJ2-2	CAWRSGQNTGELFF	TGTGCCTGGAGGAGTGGCCAGAACACCGGGGAGCTGTTTTTT